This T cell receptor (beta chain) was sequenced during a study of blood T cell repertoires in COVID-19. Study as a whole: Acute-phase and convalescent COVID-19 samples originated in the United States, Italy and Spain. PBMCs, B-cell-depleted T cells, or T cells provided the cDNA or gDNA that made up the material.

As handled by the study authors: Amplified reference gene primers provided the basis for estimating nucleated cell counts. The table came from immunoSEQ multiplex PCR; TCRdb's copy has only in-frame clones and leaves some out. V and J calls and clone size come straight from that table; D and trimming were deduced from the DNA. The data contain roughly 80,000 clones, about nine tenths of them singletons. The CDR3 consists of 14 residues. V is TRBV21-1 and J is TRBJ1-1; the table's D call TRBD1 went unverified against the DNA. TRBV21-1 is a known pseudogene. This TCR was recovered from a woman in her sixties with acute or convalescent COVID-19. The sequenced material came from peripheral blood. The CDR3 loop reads CASSKFRRGTEAFF. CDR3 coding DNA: TGTGCCAGCAGCAAATTCCGCAGGGGAACTGAAGCTTTCTTT.